The source of this T cell receptor beta chain is a study of CD8 T cells in Susac syndrome. Germline assignment: CDR1 GTSNPN and CDR2 SVGIG (reference sequence). The CDR3 is 12 residues long. V was clipped by 4 bases and J by 2 bases, with 6 bases between them. Sequencing of TCR beta drew on CD8+ and CD4+ T cells from blood. It was with random hexamers that 0.5 to 1 ug RNA was reverse transcribed. TCRdb re-derived calls from the immunoSEQ multiplex PCR reads in MiXCR, one entry per CDR3 protein. The sample yields hundreds of thousands of distinct CDR3 sequences, around 93% seen once. The TCR comes from a human donor with multiple sclerosis. The sequencing input was CD4+ T cells from PBMCs. The genes are TRBV30 and TRBJ1-5; D is uncertain. The CDR3 nucleotides are TGTGCCTGGACCGATGGCAATCAGCCCCAGCATTTT. It specifies CAWTDGNQPQHF.